The clone carrying this T cell receptor beta chain has more than one count but fewer than ten. Its antigen is undetermined. This sample stems from a study of response to subunit inactivated influenza vaccine. Study findings and constraints: Every seasonal influenza vaccination brings in few new T cells, the authors suggested.

TCRdb recomputed calls from the RT-PCR reads with MiXCR, one row per CDR3 protein. The top ten hold roughly 11% of the sample, which has 630,000 or so distinct CDR3 sequences, less than 20% seen once. The V end was cut by 3 bases, the J end by 5 bases, with 20 bases between. The CDR3 runs 16 residues. Germline V gene data show CDR1 as SGHRS and CDR2 as YFSETQ. The sample here was PBMCs from blood, taken less than 13 days after vaccination. The chain employs TRBV5-1 and TRBJ2-5; D perhaps matches TRBD1 (6 bases). The clonotype originates from a man aged 50 to 60 who received an inactivated influenza vaccine. CDR3 sequence (DNA): TGCGCCAGCAGCTCTGGTGGCCAGGGGTTTGGGGAGACCCAGTACTTC. Encoded protein: CASSSGGQGFGETQYF. Full variable domain (remainder filled in from reference TRBV5-1 and TRBJ2-5): KAGVTQTPRYLIKTRGQQVTLSCSPISGHRSVSWYQQTPGQGLQFLFEYFSETQRNKGNFPGRFSGRQFSNSRSEMNVSTLELGDSALYLCASSSGGQGFGETQYFGPGTRLLVL.